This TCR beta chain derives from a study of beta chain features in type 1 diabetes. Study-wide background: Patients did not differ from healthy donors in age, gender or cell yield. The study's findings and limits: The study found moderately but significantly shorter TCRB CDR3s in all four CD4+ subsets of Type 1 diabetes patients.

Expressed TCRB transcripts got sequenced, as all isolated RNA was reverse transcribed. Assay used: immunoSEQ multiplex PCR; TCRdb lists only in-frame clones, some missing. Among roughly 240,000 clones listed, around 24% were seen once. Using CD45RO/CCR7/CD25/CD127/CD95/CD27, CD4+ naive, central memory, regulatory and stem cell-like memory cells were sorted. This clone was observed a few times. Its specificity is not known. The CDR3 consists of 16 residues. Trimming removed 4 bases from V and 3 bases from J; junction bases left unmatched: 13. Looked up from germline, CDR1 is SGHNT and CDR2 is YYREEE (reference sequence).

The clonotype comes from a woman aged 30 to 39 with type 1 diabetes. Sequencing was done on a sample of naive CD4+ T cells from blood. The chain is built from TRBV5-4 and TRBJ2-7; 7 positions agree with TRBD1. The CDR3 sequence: CASSPTPDRAIYEQYF. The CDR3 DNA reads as TGTGCCAGCAGCCCAACGCCCGACAGGGCCATCTACGAGCAGTACTTC.